This TCR beta chain was sequenced for a study of blood T cell repertoires in COVID-19. About the study: COVID-19 samples from acute and convalescent phases originated in the United States, Italy and Spain. Sample material is recorded as cDNA or gDNA derived from T cells, B-cell-depleted T cells, or PBMCs.

The assay was immunoSEQ multiplex PCR, and TCRdb's table has in-frame clones only and misses some. This table holds fewer than 350,000 clones, roughly 91% found once. CDR1 and CDR2 from the germline V gene are KGHDR and SFDVKD. There are 19 residues in the CDR3. J was trimmed by 0 bases and V by 5 bases; bases with no gene match: 11. Sequenced: peripheral blood. The clonotype originates from a man aged 40-49 years with acute or convalescent COVID-19. This chain joins TRBV24-1 and TRBJ2-1; 11 bases are a match to TRBD2. In nucleotides, the CDR3 is TGTGCCACCAGTGGGGTGACTAGCGGGGTTCTCAGCTCCTACAATGAGCAGTTCTTC. It specifies CATSGVTSGVLSSYNEQFF.